Described below is a single T cell receptor beta chain sequence and its context. In germline, CDR1 is SGDLS, CDR2 YYNGEE. The CDR3 contains 14 residues. V gave up 2 bases and J gave up 4 bases, with 11 bases separating them. The sample belongs to a study of blood T cell repertoires in COVID-19. Study summary: T cells, B-cell-depleted T cells, or PBMCs provided the cDNA or gDNA that served as material.

Per the original data handling: Quantification of nucleated cells was approximated via reference gene primer amplification. The repertoire was sequenced with immunoSEQ multiplex PCR; TCRdb's copy has only in-frame clones and lacks some. D and trimming come from the DNA, and the V and J calls and clone size come from that table. Seen here are around 140,000 clones, 70% to 90% observed once, and the top ten hold under 13%. The chain joins TRBV9 to TRBJ2-3, with D maybe TRBD2 (6 bases). The TCR was taken from a man aged 50-60 years with acute or convalescent COVID-19. Sequenced input: peripheral blood. The CDR3 protein is CASSVRRGSDTQYF. In DNA form, the CDR3 reads TGTGCCAGCAGCGTTAGGAGGGGCTCAGATACGCAGTATTTT.